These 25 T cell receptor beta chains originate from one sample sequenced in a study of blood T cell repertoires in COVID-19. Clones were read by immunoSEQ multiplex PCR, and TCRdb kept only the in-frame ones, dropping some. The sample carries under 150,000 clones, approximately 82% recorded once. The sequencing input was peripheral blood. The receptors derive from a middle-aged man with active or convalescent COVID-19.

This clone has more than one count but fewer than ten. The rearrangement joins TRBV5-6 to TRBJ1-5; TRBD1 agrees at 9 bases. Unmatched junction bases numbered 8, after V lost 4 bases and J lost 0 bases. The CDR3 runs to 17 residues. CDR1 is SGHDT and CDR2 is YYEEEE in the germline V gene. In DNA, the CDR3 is TGTGCCAGCAGCATGACAGGGGGATCATATAGCAATCAGCCCCAGCATTTT. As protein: CASSMTGGSYSNQPQHF.

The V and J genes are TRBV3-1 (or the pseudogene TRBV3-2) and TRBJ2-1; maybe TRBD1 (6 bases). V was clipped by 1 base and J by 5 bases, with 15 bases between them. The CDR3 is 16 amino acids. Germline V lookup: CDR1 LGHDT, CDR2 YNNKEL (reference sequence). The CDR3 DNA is TGTGCCAGCAGCCAAGTGGGCAGGGGTAAAAACAATGAGCAGTTCTTC. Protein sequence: CASSQVGRGKNNEQFF.

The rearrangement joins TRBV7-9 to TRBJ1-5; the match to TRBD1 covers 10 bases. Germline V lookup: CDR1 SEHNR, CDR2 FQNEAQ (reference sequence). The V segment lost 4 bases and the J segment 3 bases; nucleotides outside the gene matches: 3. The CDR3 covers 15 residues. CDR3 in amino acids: CASSSGQGVNQPQHF. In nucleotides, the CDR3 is TGTGCCAGCAGCTCCGGACAGGGGGTCAATCAGCCCCAGCATTTT.

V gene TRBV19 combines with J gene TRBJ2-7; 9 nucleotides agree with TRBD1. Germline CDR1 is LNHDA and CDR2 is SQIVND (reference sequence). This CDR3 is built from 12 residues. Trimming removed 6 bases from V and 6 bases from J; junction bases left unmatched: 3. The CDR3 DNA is TGTGCCAGTAGGGACAGGGGAAGCGAGCAGTACTTC. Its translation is CASRDRGSEQYF.

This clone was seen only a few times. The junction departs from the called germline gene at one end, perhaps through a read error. DNA for the CDR3: TGTGCTAGCAGCGCCTGGACTAGCGGGGGGGCCTACAATGAGCAGTTCTTC. Residues: CASSAWTSGGAYNEQFF. The chain combines TRBV7-7 with TRBJ2-1, with 15 bases lining up with TRBD2. Germline CDR1 reads SSHAT; CDR2 reads FNYEAQ (reference sequence). The CDR3 covers 17 residues.

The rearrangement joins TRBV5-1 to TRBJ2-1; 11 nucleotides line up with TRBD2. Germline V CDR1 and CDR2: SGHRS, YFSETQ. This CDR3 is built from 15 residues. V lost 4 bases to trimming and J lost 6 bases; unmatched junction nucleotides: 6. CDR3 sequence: CASSSSGGAFNEQFF. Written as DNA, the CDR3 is TGCGCCAGCAGCAGTAGCGGGGGGGCTTTCAATGAGCAGTTCTTC.

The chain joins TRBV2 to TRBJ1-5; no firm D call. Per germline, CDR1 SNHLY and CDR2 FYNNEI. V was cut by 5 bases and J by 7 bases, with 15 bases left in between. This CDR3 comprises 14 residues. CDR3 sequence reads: CASSQIRGQQPQHF. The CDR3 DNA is TGTGCCAGCAGTCAAATCCGGGGTCAGCAGCCCCAGCATTTT. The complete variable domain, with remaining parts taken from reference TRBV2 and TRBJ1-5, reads EPEVTQTPSHQVTQMGQEVILRCVPISNHLYFYWYRQILGQKVEFLVSFYNNEISEKSEIFDDQFSVERPDGSNFTLKIRSTKLEDSAMYFCASSQIRGQQPQHFGDGTRLSIL.

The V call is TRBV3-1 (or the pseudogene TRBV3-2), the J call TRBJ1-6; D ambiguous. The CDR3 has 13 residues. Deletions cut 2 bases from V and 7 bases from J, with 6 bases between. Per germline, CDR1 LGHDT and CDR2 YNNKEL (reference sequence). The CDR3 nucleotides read TGTGCCAGCAGCCAAAACTTGAATTCACCCCTCCACTTT. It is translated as CASSQNLNSPLHF.

The CDR3 DNA is TGCAGCGTCAAGACTAGCCCAGAGACCCAGTACTTC. Protein sequence: CSVKTSPETQYF. J is TRBJ2-5 and V is TRBV29-1, with 7 nucleotides matching TRBD2. The germline V gene encodes CDR1 SQVTM and CDR2 ANQGSEA. J gave up 4 bases and V 6 bases, and 5 bases lay outside the gene matches. The CDR3 runs to 12 residues.

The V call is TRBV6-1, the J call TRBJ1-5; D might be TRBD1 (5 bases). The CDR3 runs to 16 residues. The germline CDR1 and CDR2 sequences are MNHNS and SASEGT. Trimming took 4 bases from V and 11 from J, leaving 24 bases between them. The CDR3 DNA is TGTGCCAGCAGTGGGAATCAGGGCGGGAATAGTAGGGCCCAGCATTTT. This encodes CASSGNQGGNSRAQHF.

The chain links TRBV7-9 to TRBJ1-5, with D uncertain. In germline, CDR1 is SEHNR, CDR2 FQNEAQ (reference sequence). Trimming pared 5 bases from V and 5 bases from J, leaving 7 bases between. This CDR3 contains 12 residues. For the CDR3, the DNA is TGTGCCAGCAGCATCACGGATCAGCCCCAGCATTTT. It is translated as CASSITDQPQHF.

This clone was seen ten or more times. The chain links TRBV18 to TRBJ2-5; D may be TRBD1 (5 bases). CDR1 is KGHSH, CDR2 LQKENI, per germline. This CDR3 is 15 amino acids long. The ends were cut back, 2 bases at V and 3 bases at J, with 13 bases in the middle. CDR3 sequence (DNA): TGTGCCAGCTCACCAGGGGCCAGTTCCAAAGAGACCCAGTACTTC. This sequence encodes CASSPGASSKETQYF.

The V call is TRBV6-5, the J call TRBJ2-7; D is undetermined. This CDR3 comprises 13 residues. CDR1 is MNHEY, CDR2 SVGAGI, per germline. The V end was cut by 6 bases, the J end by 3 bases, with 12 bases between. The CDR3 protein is CASSRIAFYEQYF. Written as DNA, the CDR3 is TGTGCCAGCAGCCGAATAGCCTTCTACGAGCAGTACTTC.

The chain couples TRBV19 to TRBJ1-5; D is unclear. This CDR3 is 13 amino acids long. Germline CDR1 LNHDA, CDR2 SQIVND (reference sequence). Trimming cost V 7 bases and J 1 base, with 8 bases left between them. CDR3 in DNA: TGTGCCAGTATCCAGGCGAGCAATCAGCCCCAGCATTTT. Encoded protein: CASIQASNQPQHF.

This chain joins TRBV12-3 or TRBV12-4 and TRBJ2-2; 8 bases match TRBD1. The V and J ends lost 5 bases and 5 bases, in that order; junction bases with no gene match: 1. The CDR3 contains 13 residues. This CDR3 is CASSHRGTGELFF. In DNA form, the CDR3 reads TGTGCCAGCAGTCACAGGGGGACCGGGGAGCTGTTTTTT.

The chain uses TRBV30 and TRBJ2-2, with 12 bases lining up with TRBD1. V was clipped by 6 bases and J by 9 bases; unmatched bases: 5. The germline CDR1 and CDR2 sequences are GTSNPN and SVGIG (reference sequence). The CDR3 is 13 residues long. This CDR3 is CACSGTGGRELFF. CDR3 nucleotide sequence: TGTGCCTGCTCCGGGACAGGGGGCCGGGAGCTGTTTTTT.

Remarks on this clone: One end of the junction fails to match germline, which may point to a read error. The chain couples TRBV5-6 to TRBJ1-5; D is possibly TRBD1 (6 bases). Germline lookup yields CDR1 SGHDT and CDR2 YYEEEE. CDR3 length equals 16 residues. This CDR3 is CASRLGAGPSNQPQHF. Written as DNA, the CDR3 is TGTGCCAGCAGGTTGGGGGCAGGCCCTAGCAATCAGCCCCAGCATTTT.

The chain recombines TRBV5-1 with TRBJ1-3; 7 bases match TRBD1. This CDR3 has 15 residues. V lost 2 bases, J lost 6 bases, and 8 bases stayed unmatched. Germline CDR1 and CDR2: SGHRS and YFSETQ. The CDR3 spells CASSFSGGQKNTIYF. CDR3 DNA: TGCGCCAGCAGCTTCAGTGGGGGACAGAAAAACACCATATATTTT. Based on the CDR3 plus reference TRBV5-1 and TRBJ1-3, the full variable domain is KAGVTQTPRYLIKTRGQQVTLSCSPISGHRSVSWYQQTPGQGLQFLFEYFSETQRNKGNFPGRFSGRQFSNSRSEMNVSTLELGDSALYLCASSFSGGQKNTIYFGEGSWLTVV.

CDR3 in DNA: TGTGCCAGCAGCTATGACAGTCGGGAGACCCAGTACTTC. Its protein product is CASSYDSRETQYF. The chain combines TRBV14 with TRBJ2-5; possible D gene TRBD1, 5 bases. CDR3 length equals 13 residues. Trimming shortened V by 5 bases and J by 5 bases, and 12 bases separated the two germline ends. CDR1 and CDR2 (germline): SGHDN, FVKESK.

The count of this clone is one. The CDR3, as DNA: TGTGCCAGCAGCTTAGACAGGACAGCGAGCTCCTATAATTCACCCCTCCACTTT. Protein: CASSLDRTASSYNSPLHF. The V call is TRBV7-8, the J call TRBJ1-6, with TRBD1 as a possible D gene (6 bases). V lost 1 base, J lost 0 bases, and 13 bases lay in between. The germline gives CDR1 SGHVS, CDR2 FQNEAQ. The CDR3 is 18 amino acids.

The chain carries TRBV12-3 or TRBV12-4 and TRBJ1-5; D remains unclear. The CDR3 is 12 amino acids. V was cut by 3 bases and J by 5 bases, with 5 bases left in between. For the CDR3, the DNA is TGTGCCAGCAGTTTTAATGATCAGCCCCAGCATTTT. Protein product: CASSFNDQPQHF.

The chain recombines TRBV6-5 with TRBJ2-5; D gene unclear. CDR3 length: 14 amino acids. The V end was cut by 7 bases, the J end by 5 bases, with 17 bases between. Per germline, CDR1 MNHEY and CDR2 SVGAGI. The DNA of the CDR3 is TGTGCCAGCACCTCCCCCACTTCTCACGAGACCCAGTACTTC. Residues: CASTSPTSHETQYF.

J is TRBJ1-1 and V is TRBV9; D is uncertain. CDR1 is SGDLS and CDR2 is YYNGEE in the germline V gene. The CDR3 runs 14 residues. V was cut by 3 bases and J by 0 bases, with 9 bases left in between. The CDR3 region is CASSAQRLNTEAFF. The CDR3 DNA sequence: TGTGCCAGCAGCGCCCAGCGTCTGAACACTGAAGCTTTCTTT.

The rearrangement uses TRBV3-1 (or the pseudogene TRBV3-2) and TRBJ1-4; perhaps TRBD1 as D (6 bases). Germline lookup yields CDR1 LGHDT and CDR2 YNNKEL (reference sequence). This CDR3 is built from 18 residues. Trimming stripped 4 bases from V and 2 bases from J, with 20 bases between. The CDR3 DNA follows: TGTGCCAGCAGCCGGCGGTCGACAGGAATCGCCACTAATGAAAAACTGTTTTTT. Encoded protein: CASSRRSTGIATNEKLFF.

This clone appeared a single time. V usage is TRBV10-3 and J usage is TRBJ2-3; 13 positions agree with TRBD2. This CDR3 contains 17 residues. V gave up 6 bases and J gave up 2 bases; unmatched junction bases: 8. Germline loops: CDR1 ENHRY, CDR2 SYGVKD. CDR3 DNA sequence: TGTGCCATCAGGGCCTTTGGACTAGCGGGGGTCACAGATACGCAGTATTTT. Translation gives CAIRAFGLAGVTDTQYF.